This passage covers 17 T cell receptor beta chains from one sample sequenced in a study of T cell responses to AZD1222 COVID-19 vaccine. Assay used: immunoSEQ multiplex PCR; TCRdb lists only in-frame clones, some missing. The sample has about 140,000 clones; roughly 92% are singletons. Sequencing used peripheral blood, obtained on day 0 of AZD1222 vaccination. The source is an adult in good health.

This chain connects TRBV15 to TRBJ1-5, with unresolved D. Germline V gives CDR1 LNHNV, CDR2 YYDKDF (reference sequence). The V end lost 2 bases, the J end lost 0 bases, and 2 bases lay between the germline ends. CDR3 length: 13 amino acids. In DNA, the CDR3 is TGTGCCACCAGCAGATTTAGCAATCAGCCCCAGCATTTT. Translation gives CATSRFSNQPQHF.

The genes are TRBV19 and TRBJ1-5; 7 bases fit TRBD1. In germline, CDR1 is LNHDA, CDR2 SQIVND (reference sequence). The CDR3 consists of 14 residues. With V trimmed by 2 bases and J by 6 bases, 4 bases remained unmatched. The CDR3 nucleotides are TGTGCCAGTAGTATAATAGGGGGCGGTCAGCCCCAGCATTTT. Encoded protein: CASSIIGGGQPQHF.

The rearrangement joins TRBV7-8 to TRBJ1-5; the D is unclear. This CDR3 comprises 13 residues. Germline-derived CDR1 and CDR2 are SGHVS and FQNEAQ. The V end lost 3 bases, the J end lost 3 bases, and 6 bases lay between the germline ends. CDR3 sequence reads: CASSFSNNQPQHF. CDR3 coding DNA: TGTGCCAGCAGCTTCTCGAACAATCAGCCCCAGCATTTT. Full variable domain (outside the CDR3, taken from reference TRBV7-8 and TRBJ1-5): GAGVSQSPRYKVAKRGQDVALRCDPISGHVSLFWYQQALGQGPEFLTYFQNEAQLDKSGLPSDRFFAERPEGSVSTLKIQRTQQEDSAVYLCASSFSNNQPQHFGDGTRLSIL.

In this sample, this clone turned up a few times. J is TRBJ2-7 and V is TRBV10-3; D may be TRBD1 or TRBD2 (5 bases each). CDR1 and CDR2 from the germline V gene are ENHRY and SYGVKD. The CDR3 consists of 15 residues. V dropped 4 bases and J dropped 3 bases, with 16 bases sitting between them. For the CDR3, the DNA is TGTGCCATCAGTGGACCCGGGACGGAAGGCTACGAGCAGTACTTC. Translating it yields CAISGPGTEGYEQYF.

The CDR3 DNA reads TGTGCCAGCAGCCATGCCAACAGGGGGACAAATGGCTACACCTTC. This encodes CASSHANRGTNGYTF. The chain has TRBV4-2 and TRBJ1-2; 8 nucleotides match TRBD1. Germline-derived CDR1 and CDR2 are LGHNA and YNFKEQ. The CDR3 length is 15 residues. With 3 bases clipped from V and 6 bases from J, the junction kept 9 bases outside the gene matches.

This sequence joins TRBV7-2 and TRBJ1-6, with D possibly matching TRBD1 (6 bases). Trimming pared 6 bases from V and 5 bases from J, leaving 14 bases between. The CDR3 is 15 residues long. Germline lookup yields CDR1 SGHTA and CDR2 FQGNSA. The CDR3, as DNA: TGTGCCAGCAGTTTGTCCGGGACAAATAATTCACCCCTCCACTTT. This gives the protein CASSLSGTNNSPLHF.

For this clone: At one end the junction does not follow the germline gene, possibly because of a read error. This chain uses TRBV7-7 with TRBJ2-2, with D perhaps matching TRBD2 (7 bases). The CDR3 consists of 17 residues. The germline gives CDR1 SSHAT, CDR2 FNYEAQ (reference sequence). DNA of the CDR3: TGTGCTAGCAGCTCCCGCCTAGGGGGGGTTAACACCGGGGAGCTGTTTTTT. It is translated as CASSSRLGGVNTGELFF.

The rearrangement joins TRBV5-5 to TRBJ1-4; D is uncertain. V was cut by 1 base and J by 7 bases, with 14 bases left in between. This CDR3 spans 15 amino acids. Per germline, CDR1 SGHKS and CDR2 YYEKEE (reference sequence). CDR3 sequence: CASSLFPTDGEKLFF. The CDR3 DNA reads TGTGCCAGCAGCTTGTTCCCGACGGATGGTGAAAAACTGTTTTTT.

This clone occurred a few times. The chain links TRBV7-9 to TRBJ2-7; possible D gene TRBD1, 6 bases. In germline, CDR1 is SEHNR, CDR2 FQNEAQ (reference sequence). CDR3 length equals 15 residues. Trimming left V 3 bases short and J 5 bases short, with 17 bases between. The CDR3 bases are TGTGCCAGCAGCTTCCAAACAGGGAGATGGGACGAGCAGTACTTC. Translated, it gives CASSFQTGRWDEQYF.

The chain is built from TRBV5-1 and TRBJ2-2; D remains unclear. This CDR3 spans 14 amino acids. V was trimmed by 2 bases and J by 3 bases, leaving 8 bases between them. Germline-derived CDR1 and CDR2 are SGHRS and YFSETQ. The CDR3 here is CASSLLRDTGELFF. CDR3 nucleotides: TGCGCCAGCAGCTTACTCCGGGACACCGGGGAGCTGTTTTTT.

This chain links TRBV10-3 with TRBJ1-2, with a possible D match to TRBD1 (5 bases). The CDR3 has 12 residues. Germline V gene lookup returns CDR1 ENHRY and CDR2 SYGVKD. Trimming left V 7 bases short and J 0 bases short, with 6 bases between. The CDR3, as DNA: TGTGCCATCAAGGACACTAACTATGGCTACACCTTC. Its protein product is CAIKDTNYGYTF.

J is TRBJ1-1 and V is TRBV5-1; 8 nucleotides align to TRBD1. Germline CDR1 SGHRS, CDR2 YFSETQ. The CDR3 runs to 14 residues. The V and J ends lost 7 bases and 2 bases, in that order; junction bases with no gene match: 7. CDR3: CASREGTGNTEAFF. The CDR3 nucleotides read TGCGCCAGCCGGGAAGGGACAGGTAACACTGAAGCTTTCTTT.

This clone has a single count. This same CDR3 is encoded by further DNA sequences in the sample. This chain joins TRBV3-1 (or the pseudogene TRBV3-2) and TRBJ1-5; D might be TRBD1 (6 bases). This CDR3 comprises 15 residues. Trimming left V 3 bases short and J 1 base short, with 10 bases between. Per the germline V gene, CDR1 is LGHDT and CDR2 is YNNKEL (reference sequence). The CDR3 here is CASSQGGASNQPQHF. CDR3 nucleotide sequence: TGTGCCAGCAGCCAGGGGGGGGCCAGCAATCAGCCCCAGCATTTT.

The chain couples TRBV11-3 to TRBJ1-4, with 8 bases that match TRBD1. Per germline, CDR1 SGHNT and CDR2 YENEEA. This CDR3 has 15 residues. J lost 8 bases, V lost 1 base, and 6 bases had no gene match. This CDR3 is CASSLGGTGGEKLFF. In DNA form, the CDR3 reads TGTGCCAGCAGCTTAGGTGGGACAGGCGGGGAAAAACTGTTTTTT.

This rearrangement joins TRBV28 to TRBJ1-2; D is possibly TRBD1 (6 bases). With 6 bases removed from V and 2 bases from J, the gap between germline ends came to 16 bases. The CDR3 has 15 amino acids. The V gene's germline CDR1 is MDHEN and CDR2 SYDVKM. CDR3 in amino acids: CASSPTGFQNYGYTF. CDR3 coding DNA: TGTGCCAGCAGCCCTACAGGGTTCCAGAACTATGGCTACACCTTC.

The CDR3 sequence: CASSLGPVSTEAFF. DNA for the CDR3: TGTGCCAGCAGCTTAGGCCCTGTGTCGACTGAAGCTTTCTTT. The chain is built from TRBV7-2 and TRBJ1-1; the D is unclear. Trimming took 1 base from V and 5 from J, leaving 11 bases between them. The germline gives CDR1 SGHTA, CDR2 FQGNSA. The CDR3 runs 14 residues.

CDR3 bases: TGTGCCAGCAGCTTAGCTTTCGGCAGCTACGAGCAGTACTTC. As protein: CASSLAFGSYEQYF. The chain links TRBV7-9 to TRBJ2-7; D gene ambiguous. The V and J ends lost 0 bases and 3 bases respectively, with 9 bases between them. There are 14 residues in the CDR3. Germline CDR1 is SEHNR and CDR2 is FQNEAQ (reference sequence).